Following are 13 T cell receptor beta chains from one sample sequenced in a study of blood T cell repertoires in COVID-19. Data came from immunoSEQ multiplex PCR; TCRdb stores just in-frame clones and leaves some out. The data hold about 61,000 clones, with almost 90% observed a single time. Sequencing was performed on peripheral blood. The receptors were sampled from a woman aged 45-65 years with active or convalescent COVID-19.

The CDR3 bases are TGTGCCAGCTCACCAAAAGCCCAGGGTGGGAACACCATATATTTT. It specifies CASSPKAQGGNTIYF. The V call is TRBV18, the J call TRBJ1-3; D possibly corresponds to TRBD1 (5 bases). CDR1 KGHSH and CDR2 LQKENI come from the germline V gene. The length of the CDR3 is 15 residues. V gave up 2 bases and J gave up 7 bases, with 15 bases separating them. The variable domain in full, with the rest retrieved from reference TRBV18 and TRBJ1-3, is NAGVMQNPRHLVRRRGQEARLRCSPMKGHSHVYWYRQLPEEGLKFMVYLQKENIIDESGMPKERFSAEFPKEGPSILRIQQVVRGDSAAYFCASSPKAQGGNTIYFGEGSWLTVV.

The chain combines TRBV4-1 with TRBJ1-2; TRBD1 is a possible D gene (6 bases). The CDR3 covers 16 residues. From germline, CDR1 is MGHRA and CDR2 YSYEKL. The V gene lost 6 bases and the J gene lost 8 bases, with 25 bases spanning the gap. The CDR3 region is CASSLVPGQGDPGYTF. CDR3 DNA sequence: TGCGCCAGCAGTCTGGTACCGGGACAAGGGGATCCAGGCTACACCTTC.

The chain carries TRBV2 and TRBJ1-2; 7 bases match TRBD1. This CDR3 is built from 16 residues. CDR1 and CDR2 (germline): SNHLY, FYNNEI. V lost 8 bases to trimming and J lost 1 base; unmatched junction nucleotides: 13. Here the CDR3 reads CASPLPGQRINYGYTF. The CDR3 DNA reads TGTGCCAGCCCTCTCCCGGGACAGCGAATTAACTATGGCTACACCTTC.

The rearrangement joins TRBV7-8 to TRBJ2-1; D is possibly TRBD1 (6 bases). Deletions cut 4 bases from V and 4 bases from J, with 11 bases between. The CDR3 extends over 14 amino acids. Germline CDR1 reads SGHVS; CDR2 reads FQNEAQ. CDR3 in DNA: TGTGCCAGCAGCTCCGTGACAGGTTACAATGAGCAGTTCTTC. Translating it yields CASSSVTGYNEQFF. Using reference TRBV7-8 and TRBJ2-1 for the parts outside the CDR3, the full variable domain is GAGVSQSPRYKVAKRGQDVALRCDPISGHVSLFWYQQALGQGPEFLTYFQNEAQLDKSGLPSDRFFAERPEGSVSTLKIQRTQQEDSAVYLCASSSVTGYNEQFFGPGTRLTVL.

V usage is TRBV20-1 and J usage is TRBJ2-5; D uncertain. The V gene's germline CDR1 is DFQATT and CDR2 SNEGSKA (reference sequence). V lost 5 bases to trimming and J lost 2 bases, with 6 bases between them. The CDR3 covers 11 residues. This chain's CDR3 is CSAAGQETQYF. The CDR3 DNA is TGCAGTGCTGCCGGGCAAGAGACCCAGTACTTC.

The V gene is TRBV28, the J gene TRBJ2-3, with 16 bases that match TRBD2. This CDR3 is 17 amino acids long. Trimming cost V 5 bases and J 3 bases; bases outside gene matches: 5. The V gene's germline CDR1 is MDHEN and CDR2 SYDVKM. The CDR3 protein is CASSRGLAGGLTDTQYF. The CDR3 DNA sequence: TGTGCCAGCAGTCGGGGACTAGCGGGAGGGTTAACAGATACGCAGTATTTT.

This chain joins TRBV19 and TRBJ2-1; 16 bases line up with TRBD2. The CDR3 has 20 amino acids. Per germline, CDR1 LNHDA and CDR2 SQIVND (reference sequence). Trimming cost V 4 bases and J 0 bases; bases outside gene matches: 9. CDR3 residues: CASSKPGLAGGLSSYNEQFF. Here the CDR3 DNA reads TGTGCCAGTAGTAAGCCGGGACTAGCGGGAGGGTTGAGCTCCTACAATGAGCAGTTCTTC.

V usage is TRBV11-2 and J usage is TRBJ2-3; TRBD2 matches 7 bases. CDR1 is SGHAT, CDR2 FQNNGV, per germline. The CDR3 spans 16 residues. J was trimmed by 0 bases and V by 3 bases; bases with no gene match: 6. The CDR3 protein is CASSFGLVLSTDTQYF. The CDR3 nucleotides are TGTGCCAGCAGCTTCGGACTAGTTCTTAGCACAGATACGCAGTATTTT.

Only one count was recorded for this clone. V is TRBV15 and J is TRBJ1-1, with 8 bases matching TRBD1. V was pared by 5 bases and J by 7 bases, with 15 bases of the junction left unmatched. The V gene's germline CDR1 is LNHNV and CDR2 YYDKDF (reference sequence). The CDR3 runs to 16 residues. The DNA of the CDR3 is TGTGCCACCAGCCGCGCTGGACAGGGTGTACAGCGTGAAGCTTTCTTT. Translating it yields CATSRAGQGVQREAFF.

The V gene is TRBV27, the J gene TRBJ2-7; TRBD2 aligns across 10 bases. The CDR3 is 15 residues long. V dropped 5 bases and J dropped 1; count of bases not matched to a gene: 5. From germline, CDR1 is MNHEY and CDR2 SMNVEV (reference sequence). In nucleotides, the CDR3 is TGTGCCAGCAGTAGGCTAGCGGGAGTATCCTACGAGCAGTACTTC. It codes for CASSRLAGVSYEQYF.

The chain uses TRBV5-4 and TRBJ1-1; 9 bases map to TRBD1. V shed 4 bases, J shed 5 bases, and the junction held 6 bases outside the gene matches. This CDR3 is built from 14 residues. Germline V lookup: CDR1 SGHNT, CDR2 YYREEE (reference sequence). CDR3: CASSPDRGRTEAFF. The CDR3, as DNA: TGTGCCAGCAGCCCAGACAGGGGGAGGACTGAAGCTTTCTTT.

The gene calls are TRBV9 and TRBJ2-3, with D perhaps TRBD2 (6 bases). This CDR3 contains 15 residues. The V gene's germline CDR1 is SGDLS and CDR2 YYNGEE. Trimming removed 0 bases at V and 4 bases at J, with 12 bases between. The CDR3 DNA sequence: TGTGCCAGCAGCGTAGCATGGCGGGGCGCAGATACGCAGTATTTT. This codes for CASSVAWRGADTQYF.

The chain links TRBV9 to TRBJ2-1, with TRBD2 matching over 11 bases. This CDR3 is 19 amino acids long. The V segment lost 1 base and the J segment 0 bases; nucleotides outside the gene matches: 9. Looked up from germline, CDR1 is SGDLS and CDR2 is YYNGEE. The CDR3 bases are TGTGCCAGCAGCGTACCCACTAGCGGGGGAACGAGCTCCTACAATGAGCAGTTCTTC. Amino acid sequence: CASSVPTSGGTSSYNEQFF.